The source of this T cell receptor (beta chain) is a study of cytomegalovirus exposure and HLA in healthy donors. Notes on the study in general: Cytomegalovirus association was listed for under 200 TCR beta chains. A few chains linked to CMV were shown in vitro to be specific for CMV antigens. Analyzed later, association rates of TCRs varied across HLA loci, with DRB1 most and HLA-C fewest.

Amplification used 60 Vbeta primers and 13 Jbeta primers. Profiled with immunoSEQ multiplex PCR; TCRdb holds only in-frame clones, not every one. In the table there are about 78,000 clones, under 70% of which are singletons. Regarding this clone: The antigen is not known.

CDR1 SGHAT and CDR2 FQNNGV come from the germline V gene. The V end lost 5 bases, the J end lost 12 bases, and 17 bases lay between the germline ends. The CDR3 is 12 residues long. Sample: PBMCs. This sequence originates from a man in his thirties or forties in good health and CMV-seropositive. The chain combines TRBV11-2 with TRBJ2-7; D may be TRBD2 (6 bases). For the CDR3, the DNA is TGTGCCAGCAGCACGTGGACTAAGCCGGGGTACTTC. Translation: CASSTWTKPGYF.